The 11 T cell receptor beta chains in this list originate from one sample, sequenced in a study of blood T cell repertoires in COVID-19. Sequencing was performed with immunoSEQ multiplex PCR; in TCRdb, only in-frame clones are kept and a portion is missing. The sample lists approximately 120,000 clones, more than 75% occurring once. Sequencing was carried out using peripheral blood. The receptors originated from a woman aged 50 to 65 who had recovered from COVID-19.

The CDR3 DNA is TGTGCCAGCAGCTCCAGGACAGGGGCCCTACGCGAGCAGTACTTC. It specifies CASSSRTGALREQYF. The V call is TRBV7-9, the J call TRBJ2-7; 9 bases fit TRBD1. The CDR3 consists of 15 residues. Germline V gene lookup returns CDR1 SEHNR and CDR2 FQNEAQ (reference sequence). J lost 6 bases, V lost 4 bases, and 10 bases had no gene match. The variable domain in full, with the rest retrieved from reference TRBV7-9 and TRBJ2-7, is DTGVSQNPRHKITKRGQNVTFRCDPISEHNRLYWYRQTLGQGPEFLTYFQNEAQLEKSRLLSDRFSAERPKGSFSTLEIQRTEQGDSAMYLCASSSRTGALREQYFGPGTRLTVT.

The gene calls are TRBV7-8 and TRBJ2-5, with D possibly TRBD2 on 5 matching bases. V was shortened by 7 bases and J by 2 bases, with 17 bases between the two germline ends. The CDR3 has 15 amino acids. CDR1 is SGHVS, CDR2 FQNEAQ, per germline. In DNA form, the CDR3 reads TGTGCCAGCATTTCAGGAGGTATCGGGCAAGAGACCCAGTACTTC. The encoded protein is CASISGGIGQETQYF.

This clone was detected ten times or more. The V call is TRBV15, the J call TRBJ2-5, with TRBD1 as a possible D gene (6 bases). V lost 5 bases and J lost 3, with 13 bases in between. The germline gives CDR1 LNHNV, CDR2 YYDKDF (reference sequence). This CDR3 comprises 14 residues. CDR3 in DNA: TGTGCCACCAGCTCTCATGGGACAAAAGAGACCCAGTACTTC. This gives the protein CATSSHGTKETQYF.

The chain uses TRBV10-1 and TRBJ2-1; 7 positions agree with TRBD1. Germline V gene data show CDR1 as WNHNN and CDR2 as SYGVQD (reference sequence). The ends lost 0 bases at V and 6 bases at J; junction bases unmatched: 5. The CDR3 length is 15 residues. The DNA for the CDR3 is TGCGCCAGCAGTGAGTCGGGACAGAGGGGCAATGAGCAGTTCTTC. Its translation: CASSESGQRGNEQFF.

As concerns this clone: Other nucleotide sequences from this sample produce the same CDR3. The chain is built from TRBV4-3 and TRBJ2-5, with D perhaps matching TRBD2 (6 bases). V gave up 1 base and J gave up 3 bases, with 6 bases separating them. CDR3 length equals 13 residues. Germline V gene lookup returns CDR1 LGHNA and CDR2 YSLEER. CDR3 protein: CASSQGLEETQYF. CDR3 in DNA: TGCGCCAGCAGCCAAGGACTAGAAGAGACCCAGTACTTC.

The genes are TRBV6-5 and TRBJ1-3; 7 bases map to TRBD1. Trimming cost V 6 bases and J 1 base; bases outside gene matches: 6. Germline-derived CDR1 and CDR2 are MNHEY and SVGAGI. The CDR3 covers 15 residues. The CDR3 reads CASSLDRASGNTIYF. The CDR3 DNA reads as TGTGCCAGCAGCCTCGACAGGGCATCTGGAAACACCATATATTTT.

This rearrangement joins TRBV7-3 to TRBJ2-1; tentative D call: TRBD1 (5 bases). The CDR3 has 12 residues. CDR1 is SGHTA, CDR2 FQGTGA, per germline. Trimming took off 5 bases at V and 7 bases at J, with 9 bases between the two ends. CDR3 region: CASSRHRNEQFF. CDR3 bases: TGTGCCAGCAGCCGGCACAGGAATGAGCAGTTCTTC.

This clone was detected a few times. The rearrangement links TRBV3-1 (or the pseudogene TRBV3-2) to TRBJ2-5, with 11 bases aligning to TRBD2. Germline lookup yields CDR1 LGHDT and CDR2 YNNKEL (reference sequence). CDR3 size: 20 residues. V trimming: 2 bases; J trimming: 5 bases; junction bases outside the gene matches: 19. The CDR3 here is CASSQTRATSGSPRGETQYF. In DNA form, the CDR3 reads TGTGCCAGCAGCCAAACAAGAGCCACTAGCGGGAGCCCTAGGGGGGAGACCCAGTACTTC.

The V gene is TRBV5-8, the J gene TRBJ1-4; a weak D match, TRBD1 (5 bases). The V end was cut by 4 bases, the J end by 6 bases, with 10 bases between. Germline V CDR1 and CDR2: SGHTS, YDEGEE. The CDR3 is 13 residues long. The DNA of the CDR3 is TGTGCCAGCAGCCCCGGGGGTCATGAAAAACTGTTTTTT. Translation gives CASSPGGHEKLFF.

The V gene is TRBV10-2, the J gene TRBJ2-3; the match to TRBD2 covers 14 bases. CDR1 is WSHSY, CDR2 SAAADI, per germline. V shed 7 bases, J shed 1 base, and the junction held 1 base outside the gene matches. This CDR3 region has 15 residues. The CDR3 here is CASTGLAGGTDTQYF. The DNA of the CDR3 is TGCGCCAGCACGGGACTAGCGGGGGGCACAGATACGCAGTATTTT.

This clone was detected a few times. The chain employs TRBV6-1 and TRBJ1-1; D may be TRBD1 (5 bases). The CDR3 contains 15 residues. The germline V and J ends were trimmed by 2 bases and 1 base, with 11 bases remaining between them. Germline values: CDR1 MNHNS, CDR2 SASEGT. The CDR3 region has the DNA TGTGCCAGCAGTGAATATCAGGGCGGGAACACTGAAGCTTTCTTT. This gives the protein CASSEYQGGNTEAFF.